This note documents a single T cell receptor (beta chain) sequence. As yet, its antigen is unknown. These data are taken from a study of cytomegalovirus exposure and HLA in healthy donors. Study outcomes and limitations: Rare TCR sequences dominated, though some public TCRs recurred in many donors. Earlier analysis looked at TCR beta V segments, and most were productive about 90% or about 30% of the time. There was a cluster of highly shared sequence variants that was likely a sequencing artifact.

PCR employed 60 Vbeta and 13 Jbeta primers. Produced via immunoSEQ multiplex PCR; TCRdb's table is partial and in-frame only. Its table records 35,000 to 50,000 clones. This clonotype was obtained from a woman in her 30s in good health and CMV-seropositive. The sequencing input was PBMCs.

The CDR3 here is CASSLAPGELGYGYTF. The DNA for the CDR3 is TGTGCCAGCAGCTTGGCGCCAGGGGAGCTCGGCTATGGCTACACCTTC. This rearrangement joins TRBV5-4 to TRBJ1-2; a possible D gene is TRBD1 (6 bases). CDR3 length: 16 residues. Trimming left V 0 bases short and J 4 bases short, with 16 bases between. Looked up from germline, CDR1 is SGHNT and CDR2 is YYREEE (reference sequence).